This T cell receptor beta chain was observed in a study of early T cells in non-severe SARS-CoV-2 infection. About the research overall: Unsorted whole-blood RNA was sequenced in bulk, leaving chains unpaired. General observations from the study: Matches to VDJdb favored anti-spike CD8 responses and missed private and CD4 specificities.

Individually, cDNA molecules had unique molecular identifiers attached to them. From the 5' RACE reads, TCRdb called clonotypes with MiXCR, one entry per CDR3 protein. The repertoire holds some 57,000 distinct CDR3 sequences, with about 10% as singletons. This clonotype was detected only once. Its antigen is as yet unknown. The sample comprised whole blood. This clonotype originated in an adult who was a healthcare worker with PCR-confirmed SARS-CoV-2 infection or an uninfected control (not recorded which).

The CDR3 DNA follows: TGTGCCAGCAGCTTGGGAGGGGCGCAGGACATTCAGTACTTC. Translation: CASSLGGAQDIQYF. V gene TRBV7-9 combines with J gene TRBJ2-4; 7 positions agree with TRBD2. With 3 bases clipped from V and 8 bases from J, the junction kept 7 bases outside the gene matches. This CDR3 is built from 14 residues. Germline CDR1 is SEHNR and CDR2 is FQNEAQ (reference sequence). The complete variable domain, with remaining parts taken from reference TRBV7-9 and TRBJ2-4, reads DTGVSQNPRHKITKRGQNVTFRCDPISEHNRLYWYRQTLGQGPEFLTYFQNEAQLEKSRLLSDRFSAERPKGSFSTLEIQRTEQGDSAMYLCASSLGGAQDIQYFGAGTRLSVL.